The rows below give T cell receptor beta chains drawn from one sample of a study of blood T cell repertoires in COVID-19. Data came from immunoSEQ multiplex PCR; TCRdb stores just in-frame clones and leaves some out. The repertoire holds roughly 140,000 clones, with 70% to 90% as singletons. The sample was peripheral blood. These receptors were obtained from a woman aged 55 to 70 with COVID-19, enrolled during active disease. The CDR3 runs from the conserved cysteine through the conserved F or W. The D gene is left open where the match is weak. Part of the rows lack a size; the others show once, few, many or a class for expanded clones.

once	TRBJ2-7	TRBV7-9	TRBD1	TGTGCCAGCAGCTTAGCCACGAACAGGGGGAGCTCCTACGAGCAGTACTTC	CASSLATNRGSSYEQYF
-	TRBJ2-3	TRBV29-1	-	TGCAGCGTTGGAGGCGGCCGCACAGATACGCAGTATTTT	CSVGGGRTDTQYF
-	TRBJ2-7	TRBV5-1	TRBD1	TGCGCCAGCAGCTTGGCGGCTAGGGGGAGACAGGGGAGCTCCTACGAGCAGTACTTC	CASSLAARGRQGSSYEQYF
-	TRBJ1-6	TRBV6-2/TRBV6-3	-	TGTGCCAGCAGTTACACCGCCTTTGGGGGACTATCGCCACCCCTCCACTTT	CASSYTAFGGLSPPLHF
-	TRBJ2-3	TRBV6-5	-	TGTGCCAGCAGTTACTCGACTGGGGGCTTATCAGATACGCAGTATTTT	CASSYSTGGLSDTQYF
-	TRBJ2-1	TRBV6-5	-	TGTGCCAGCAGTTACCTAGGTGTGTCCTACAATGAGCAGTTCTTC	CASSYLGVSYNEQFF
-	TRBJ1-1	TRBV2	-	TGTGCCAGCGGGGCGCAGGGTTCTGAAGCTTTCTTT	CASGAQGSEAFF
-	TRBJ1-1	TRBV5-1	-	TGCGCCAGCAGCTTGGCGGGGGTAGTTGGTTGGAACACTGAAGCTTTCTTT	CASSLAGVVGWNTEAFF
-	TRBJ2-3	TRBV24-1	-	TGTGCCACCAGTGATTTCGTACAGGGTACAGATACGCAGTATTTT	CATSDFVQGTDTQYF
-	TRBJ2-5	TRBV5-1	-	TGCGCCAGCAGCTTATCTCCGGGGGACCAAAAGACCCAGTACTTC	CASSLSPGDQKTQYF
-	TRBJ1-1	TRBV7-2	-	TGTGCCAGCAGCCGTCGGCGGGGGGGCACTGAAGCTTTCTTT	CASSRRRGGTEAFF
-	TRBJ1-5	TRBV10-3	-	TGTGCCATCAGTGGGGAACAGGGAGGCAATCAGCCCCAGCATTTT	CAISGEQGGNQPQHF
-	TRBJ2-1	TRBV4-3	-	TGCGCCAGCAGCCAAGGACAGGCTCCCAATGAGCAGTTCTTC	CASSQGQAPNEQFF
-	TRBJ1-5	TRBV2	-	TGTGCCAGCAGTGATTCCTCCAGGTTGCATCAGCCCCAGCATTTT	CASSDSSRLHQPQHF
-	TRBJ1-1	TRBV25-1	TRBD1	TGTGCCAGCGGGGGACAGGGCTTGGGCACTGAAGCTTTCTTT	CASGGQGLGTEAFF
-	TRBJ2-1	TRBV27	-	TGTGCCAGCAGTTTATCGGGTAGCGCCTACAATGAGCAGTTCTTC	CASSLSGSAYNEQFF
once	TRBJ2-3	TRBV5-1	-	TGCGCCACCGCTAGGGGGGGCTCCACAGATACGCAGTATTTT	CATARGGSTDTQYF
-	TRBJ1-1	TRBV5-1	-	TGCGCCAGCAGCCCACGAATCCGGGACACTGAAGCTTTCTTT	CASSPRIRDTEAFF
-	TRBJ1-4	TRBV7-8	-	TGTGCCAGCAGCTTAGCGCCCGGACACCTGATGGGAAAACTGTTTTTT	CASSLAPGHLMGKLFF
-	TRBJ1-5	TRBV19	-	TGTGCCAGTAGTATGGTCCCCTACTATCAGCCCCAGCATTTT	CASSMVPYYQPQHF
-	TRBJ1-3	TRBV16	-	TGTGCCAGCAGCCAATCGTACTCTGGAAACACCATATATTTT	CASSQSYSGNTIYF
-	TRBJ1-3	TRBV24-1	TRBD1	TGTGCCACCAGTGATCCCACAGGGGCAGGAAACACCATATATTTT	CATSDPTGAGNTIYF
-	TRBJ2-5	TRBV6-5	TRBD1	TGTGCCAGCAGTTACGGGACAGTACAAGAGACCCAGTACTTC	CASSYGTVQETQYF
-	TRBJ2-7	TRBV28	-	TGTGCCACCAGTGGTGTGGCAGGCGAGCAGTACTTC	CATSGVAGEQYF
-	TRBJ2-1	TRBV4-1	-	TGCGCCAGCAGCCAAGGTCCGACAGTTTACAATGAGCAGTTCTTC	CASSQGPTVYNEQFF
-	TRBJ1-1	TRBV6-5	-	TGTGCCAGTTACGCGGGGCGGACTGAAGCTTTCTTT	CASYAGRTEAFF
once	TRBJ2-7	TRBV5-8	-	TGTGCCAGCAGCTCCTTTGAAGGGGCCGCCTACGAGCAGTACTTC	CASSSFEGAAYEQYF
-	TRBJ2-5	TRBV19	TRBD1	TGTGCCAGTAGTCTGCGTGGGACAGGGGGCTTGGAGACCCAGTACTTC	CASSLRGTGGLETQYF
-	TRBJ1-1	TRBV7-3	-	TGTGCCAGCAGCCCCGGTGGGGGGTTGACTGAAGCTTTCTTT	CASSPGGGLTEAFF
-	TRBJ2-2	TRBV4-3	-	TGCGCCAGCAGCCAAGATGCGTGGGGGCAAGGGAACACCGGGGAGCTGTTTTTT	CASSQDAWGQGNTGELFF
-	TRBJ1-5	TRBV18	-	TGTGCCAGCTCACCATTAAAGGGGTGGACACAGCCCCAGCATTTT	CASSPLKGWTQPQHF
-	TRBJ1-1	TRBV6-5	-	TGTGCCAGCAGTCCTCAGGGGCCTGCAAACACTGAAGCTTTCTTT	CASSPQGPANTEAFF
-	TRBJ2-7	TRBV7-9	-	TGTGCCAGCAGGGACAGTTCTTACTACGAGCAGTACTTC	CASRDSSYYEQYF
-	TRBJ2-7	TRBV28	TRBD2	TGTGCCAGCAGTTTACTTGCGGGGGGCCTCTCCTCCTACGAGCAGTACTTC	CASSLLAGGLSSYEQYF
-	TRBJ2-3	TRBV24-1	-	TGTGCCACCAGTGACCAGGGTACTAGCACAGATACGCAGTATTTT	CATSDQGTSTDTQYF
-	TRBJ2-3	TRBV5-1	TRBD1	TGCGCCAGCAGCTTGGCCGGGACAGTTAGCACAGATACGCAGTATTTT	CASSLAGTVSTDTQYF
few	TRBJ1-1	TRBV12-3/TRBV12-4	-	TGTGCCAGCAGTCCATACACGAACACTGAAGCTTTCTTT	CASSPYTNTEAFF
-	TRBJ1-5	TRBV5-6	-	TGTGCCAGCAGCTTATACTCAGGTGGGCAGCCCCAGCATTTT	CASSLYSGGQPQHF
-	TRBJ1-1	TRBV4-1	-	TGCGCCAGCAGCCAAGATCCAGGGTGGACTGAAGCTTTCTTT	CASSQDPGWTEAFF
-	TRBJ1-3	TRBV28	TRBD1	TGTGCCAGCAGACAAGCCTACGAACAGGGGAACCCCATATATTTT	CASRQAYEQGNPIYF
-	TRBJ1-2	TRBV6-1	TRBD1	TGTGCCAGCAGTGCTGGGGACAGGGGGAACTATGGCTACACCTTC	CASSAGDRGNYGYTF
-	TRBJ1-5	TRBV2	-	TGTGCCAGCAGTGACAGGATTAGCAATCAGCCCCAGCATTTT	CASSDRISNQPQHF
few	TRBJ1-1	TRBV5-1	TRBD1	TGCGCCAGCAGCGCCGACAGGGGCGTGAACACTGAAGCTTTCTTT	CASSADRGVNTEAFF
-	TRBJ2-3	TRBV5-1	-	TGCGCCAGCCGCCCTGGGGGGGCTGGGGATACGCAGTATTTT	CASRPGGAGDTQYF
-	TRBJ2-1	TRBV2	TRBD2	TGTGCCAGCAGTGGGGGACTAGCGGGGGTCTACAATGAGCAGTTCTTC	CASSGGLAGVYNEQFF
-	TRBJ1-4	TRBV18	-	TGTGCCAGCTCACCATCTGGGGTAACAGGCGAAAAACTGTTTTTT	CASSPSGVTGEKLFF
-	TRBJ1-3	TRBV18	TRBD1	TGTGCCAGCTCACCGACCGGACAGGCTGGAAACACCATATATTTT	CASSPTGQAGNTIYF
-	TRBJ1-3	TRBV11-2	TRBD1	TGTGCCAGCAGCTCAAACACAGGGGACCCTGGAAACACCATATATTTT	CASSSNTGDPGNTIYF
-	TRBJ1-1	TRBV12-3/TRBV12-4	-	TGTGCCAGCAGATTGGGAGGGGTCGGAGCTTTCTTT	CASRLGGVGAFF
once	TRBJ2-2	TRBV7-9	TRBD1	TGTGCCAGCCTACAGGGGGCTCAGACCGGGGAGCTGTTTTTT	CASLQGAQTGELFF
-	TRBJ1-4	TRBV18	-	TGTGCCAGCTCACCGGGACTGATTAATGAAAAACTGTTTTTT	CASSPGLINEKLFF
-	TRBJ2-2	TRBV7-9	TRBD1	TGTGCCAGCAGCTTCTCCCCCGGGACAGGGAACACCGGGGAGCTGTTTTTT	CASSFSPGTGNTGELFF
once	TRBJ2-7	TRBV12-3/TRBV12-4	TRBD2	TGTGCCAGCCGGACTAGCGGAACGTACGAGCAGTACTTC	CASRTSGTYEQYF
-	TRBJ1-1	TRBV27	TRBD1	TGTGCCAGCAGAACAGGGGGTTGGTACACTGAAGCTTTCTTT	CASRTGGWYTEAFF
-	TRBJ1-1	TRBV7-2	TRBD1	TGTGCCAGCAGCGGGATCCTCAGGGGGCTGAACACTGAAGCTTTCTTT	CASSGILRGLNTEAFF
-	TRBJ2-5	TRBV19	TRBD1	TGTGCCAGTAGTATAGCCCGGGACAGGGGGCAGACCCAGTACTTC	CASSIARDRGQTQYF
-	TRBJ2-7	TRBV25-1	TRBD1	TGTGCCAGCAGTGAGGGGACAGGCCCCTACGAGCAGTACTTC	CASSEGTGPYEQYF